The 27 T cell receptor beta chains below all came from one sample that was sequenced in a study of Graves' ophthalmopathy and Graves' hyperthyroidism. The sequenced template was RNA, covering the TCR beta CDR3 region. HTBI primers were used in a first-round RT-PCR, which preceded a second-round multiplex PCR. In TCRdb, the multiplex PCR reads were re-called with MiXCR into one record per CDR3 protein. The table includes approximately 15,000 distinct CDR3 sequences, roughly 46% detected once. Sequenced sample: peripheral blood. These receptors were taken from a woman aged 40 to 50 with stable Graves' hyperthyroidism.

V and J are TRBV5-4 and TRBJ2-1; D might be TRBD2 (7 bases). Germline CDR1 SGHNT, CDR2 YYREEE (reference sequence). The CDR3 spans 20 residues. V was cut by 2 bases and J by 5 bases, with 29 bases left in between. CDR3 sequence reads: CASSFIWGLAEGSGNNEQFF. For the CDR3, the DNA is TGTGCCAGCAGCTTCATCTGGGGGCTAGCGGAAGGCAGCGGCAACAATGAGCAGTTCTTC.

This sequence joins TRBV20-1 and TRBJ1-1; 7 positions match TRBD1. Germline V gives CDR1 DFQATT, CDR2 SNEGSKA (reference sequence). The CDR3 runs to 16 residues. Trimming cost V 0 bases and J 4 bases; bases outside gene matches: 11. The CDR3 region has the DNA TGCAGTGCTAGAGATGGAGACAGGGCTAGGGGCACTGAAGCTTTCTTT. Translating gives CSARDGDRARGTEAFF.

V usage is TRBV28 and J usage is TRBJ1-5, with D perhaps matching TRBD1 (6 bases). The CDR3 sequence is 15 residues long. Per the germline V gene, CDR1 is MDHEN and CDR2 is SYDVKM. V shed 7 bases and J shed 0 bases, with 13 bases lying between them. The CDR3 region is CASTRVDSSNQPQHF. CDR3 bases: TGTGCCAGCACCCGCGTGGACAGTAGCAATCAGCCCCAGCATTTT.

This clonotype showed up just a few times. The gene calls are TRBV25-1 and TRBJ2-3; 8 bases are a match to TRBD2. CDR3 length equals 13 residues. Germline values: CDR1 MGHDK, CDR2 SYGVNS. V gave up 7 bases and J gave up 2 bases; unmatched junction bases: 2. CDR3: CASNSGNTDTQYF. CDR3 coding DNA: TGTGCCAGCAATAGCGGGAACACAGATACGCAGTATTTT.

This clonotype turned up a few times. The chain combines TRBV6-5 with TRBJ2-6; no reliable D call. V shed 5 bases and J shed 0 bases, with 17 bases lying between them. This CDR3 comprises 18 residues. Germline loops: CDR1 MNHEY, CDR2 SVGAGI. The CDR3 DNA reads as TGTGCCAGCAGTCCTCCCATAGGGCGATACTCTGGGGCCAACGTCCTGACTTTC. Translating it yields CASSPPIGRYSGANVLTF.

This chain uses TRBV12-3 or TRBV12-4 with TRBJ1-1, with TRBD1 matching 9 bases. Trimming removed 4 bases from V and 11 bases from J; junction bases left unmatched: 11. The CDR3 consists of 14 residues. The CDR3 DNA is TGTGCCAGCAGTTCGGGACAGGGCCCCACTGGGGCTTTCTTT. Its protein product is CASSSGQGPTGAFF.

This clonotype has ten or more counts. The genes are TRBV6-1 and TRBJ2-7; the D is unclear. There are 15 residues in the CDR3. Trimming stripped 2 bases from V and 3 bases from J, with 14 bases between. CDR1 and CDR2 (germline): MNHNS, SASEGT. This CDR3 reads CASSERASGGYEQYF. The CDR3 DNA follows: TGTGCCAGCAGTGAAAGGGCGTCGGGTGGCTACGAGCAGTACTTC.

This clonotype appeared a few times. V and J are TRBV6-5 and TRBJ1-6; D call uncertain. The CDR3 contains 14 residues. In germline, CDR1 is MNHEY, CDR2 SVGAGI. Trimming left V 6 bases short and J 8 bases short, with 14 bases between. The CDR3 region is CASRLSRTYSPLHF. CDR3 DNA sequence: TGTGCCAGCAGACTCAGCAGAACATATTCACCCCTCCACTTT.

This chain connects TRBV6-5 to TRBJ2-1, with D possibly TRBD2 on 6 matching bases. The CDR3 contains 15 residues. Germline V lookup: CDR1 MNHEY, CDR2 SVGAGI. The V and J ends lost 6 bases and 5 bases respectively, with 17 bases between them. CDR3 sequence reads: CASSATGTYDNEQFF. The CDR3 region has the DNA TGTGCCAGCAGCGCGACCGGGACTTACGACAATGAGCAGTTCTTC.

This clonotype was counted only a few times. The rearrangement links TRBV4-2 to TRBJ1-4; the D gene is possibly TRBD1 (5 bases). V shed 1 base and J shed 7 bases, with 10 bases lying between them. This CDR3 contains 14 residues. Germline values: CDR1 LGHNA, CDR2 YNFKEQ. CDR3 in DNA: TGTGCCAGCAGCCAAGGTACAAGGGGTGAAAAACTGTTTTTT. Translated, it gives CASSQGTRGEKLFF.

This clonotype was observed once. A much bigger clone sits one base away, suggesting this may be a read error. The CDR3 carries no conserved terminal phenylalanine or tryptophan, so it likely arises from a read error. The V call is TRBV20-1, the J call TRBJ2-3; a possible D gene is TRBD1 (6 bases). Trimming removed 2 bases from V and 6 bases from J, with 18 bases in between. Germline CDR1 DFQATT, CDR2 SNEGSKA (reference sequence). This CDR3 spans 15 amino acids. The CDR3 sequence: CSARPTPQGGDTQYS. The CDR3 region has the DNA TGCAGTGCTAGACCCACCCCACAGGGTGGGGATACGCAGTATTCT.

Only a few counts were recorded for this clonotype. The chain joins TRBV12-5 to TRBJ1-1; D possibly corresponds to TRBD1 (5 bases). In germline, CDR1 is LGHNT, CDR2 FRNRAP. Trimming shortened V by 5 bases and J by 12 bases, and 19 bases separated the two germline ends. This CDR3 is built from 13 residues. DNA of the CDR3: TGTGCTAGTGGTGATCGGGCCGGGACGAGGCCTTTCTTT. It translates to CASGDRAGTRPFF.

This clonotype qualifies as medium-sized. The chain couples TRBV7-2 to TRBJ2-7, with 7 bases fitting TRBD2. Germline CDR1 is SGHTA and CDR2 is FQGNSA. Unmatched junction bases numbered 3, after V lost 4 bases and J lost 3 bases. The CDR3 runs 13 residues. The CDR3 reads CASSSAGFYEQYF. The CDR3 nucleotides read TGTGCCAGCAGCTCAGCGGGGTTCTACGAGCAGTACTTC.

The chain combines TRBV19 with TRBJ2-3; a weak D match, TRBD1 (5 bases). Per the germline V gene, CDR1 is LNHDA and CDR2 is SQIVND (reference sequence). The CDR3 contains 15 residues. The germline V and J ends were trimmed by 5 bases and 4 bases, with 16 bases remaining between them. CDR3 region: CASSVSESGSDTQYF. As DNA, the CDR3 is TGTGCCAGTAGTGTCTCAGAGTCAGGGTCAGATACGCAGTATTTT.

In this sample, this clonotype turned up many times. V gene TRBV20-1 combines with J gene TRBJ2-5; no clear D. CDR3 length equals 13 residues. V gave up 3 bases and J gave up 3 bases, with 11 bases separating them. The germline V gene has CDR1 DFQATT and CDR2 SNEGSKA (reference sequence). Here the CDR3 reads CSARVLPKETQYF. For the CDR3, the DNA is TGCAGTGCTAGGGTCCTCCCCAAAGAGACCCAGTACTTC.

This chain joins TRBV6-6 and TRBJ2-7; D is uncertain. This CDR3 contains 15 residues. The V end was cut by 0 bases, the J end by 0 bases, with 9 bases between. Germline CDR1 is MNHNY and CDR2 is SVGAGI (reference sequence). The CDR3 bases are TGTGCCAGCAGTTACTCGACATGGGACTCCTACGAGCAGTACTTC. Translated: CASSYSTWDSYEQYF.

This clonotype showed up many times. The rearrangement uses TRBV14 and TRBJ2-3, with 9 bases fitting TRBD2. Germline-derived CDR1 and CDR2 are SGHDN and FVKESK. After removal of 0 bases from V and 4 bases from J, the junction contained 11 bases not matched to a gene. CDR3 size: 18 residues. As DNA, the CDR3 is TGTGCCAGCAGCCAAGAGGGCGGGGTAGCGGGAGAATCAGATACGCAGTATTTT. Residues: CASSQEGGVAGESDTQYF.

The chain links TRBV6-1 to TRBJ1-4; perhaps TRBD1 as D (5 bases). Germline V gene sequence: CDR1 MNHNS, CDR2 SASEGT. The CDR3 extends over 14 amino acids. V shed 4 bases and J shed 6 bases, with 12 bases lying between them. The CDR3 region is CASSVSPGYEKLFF. CDR3 DNA sequence: TGTGCCAGCAGTGTGAGCCCAGGGTATGAAAAACTGTTTTTT.

There are many counts of this clonotype. The chain recombines TRBV5-4 with TRBJ1-1, with D perhaps matching TRBD1 (5 bases). The length of the CDR3 is 14 residues. Germline lookup yields CDR1 SGHNT and CDR2 YYREEE (reference sequence). Trimming removed 4 bases at V and 2 bases at J, with 12 bases between. CDR3 protein: CASSHRTPNTEAFF. As DNA, the CDR3 is TGTGCCAGCAGCCACCGGACACCAAACACTGAAGCTTTCTTT.

The V and J genes are TRBV7-2 and TRBJ2-1, with D possibly TRBD2 on 5 matching bases. Deletions cut 1 base from V and 3 bases from J, with 10 bases between. Germline V gives CDR1 SGHTA, CDR2 FQGNSA. The CDR3 totals 15 residues. The CDR3 coding sequence is TGTGCCAGCAGCTTAGGTAGCGTAGACTACAATGAGCAGTTCTTC. Encoded protein: CASSLGSVDYNEQFF. The complete variable domain, with remaining parts taken from reference TRBV7-2 and TRBJ2-1, reads GAGVSQSPSNKVTEKGKDVELRCDPISGHTALYWYRQSLGQGLEFLIYFQGNSAPDKSGLPSDRFSAERTGGSVSTLTIQRTQQEDSAVYLCASSLGSVDYNEQFFGPGTRLTVL.

This clonotype was counted only a few times. This chain links TRBV20-1 with TRBJ2-2; no firm D call. The V and J ends lost 2 bases and 9 bases respectively, with 13 bases between them. This CDR3 is built from 13 residues. Germline V CDR1 and CDR2: DFQATT, SNEGSKA (reference sequence). CDR3 DNA: TGCAGTGCTAGACAAGTAGCCTCCAGGGAGCTGTTTTTT. It is translated as CSARQVASRELFF.

Note on this clonotype: The conserved phenylalanine or tryptophan normally closing the CDR3 is absent here, so this likely arose from a read error. It is unclear where the CDR3 begins or ends on the DNA, so no DNA is shown, and the CDR3 is as TCRdb lists it. The chain combines TRBV7-7 with TRBJ2-5; TRBD1, the table's D call, was not compared with the DNA. Counting both end residues, the CDR3 totals 12 amino acids. CDR1 SSHAT and CDR2 FNYEAQ come from the germline V gene (reference sequence). CDR3 in amino acids: CASSMRQGAVNT.

V and J are TRBV15 and TRBJ2-2, with D possibly being TRBD2 (5 bases). Trimming took 5 bases from V and 1 from J, leaving 8 bases between them. The germline gives CDR1 LNHNV, CDR2 YYDKDF (reference sequence). The CDR3 is made up of 14 amino acids. The CDR3 nucleotides read TGTGCCACCAGCTACGGGAAGAACACCGGGGAGCTGTTTTTT. Its translation: CATSYGKNTGELFF.

This clonotype is deemed medium-sized (0.01 to 0.1%). The rearrangement joins TRBV7-2 to TRBJ2-7, with unresolved D. Germline-derived CDR1 and CDR2 are SGHTA and FQGNSA. The V end was cut by 1 base, the J end by 6 bases, with 4 bases between. This CDR3 is 11 amino acids long. The CDR3, as DNA: TGTGCCAGCAGCTTAGTTGGCGAGCAGTACTTC. Translating gives CASSLVGEQYF. Drawing the rest from reference TRBV7-2 and TRBJ2-7, the complete variable domain is GAGVSQSPSNKVTEKGKDVELRCDPISGHTALYWYRQSLGQGLEFLIYFQGNSAPDKSGLPSDRFSAERTGGSVSTLTIQRTQQEDSAVYLCASSLVGEQYFGPGTRLTVT.

The chain couples TRBV7-8 to TRBJ2-7; D is uncertain. The CDR3 has 11 amino acids. Trimming removed 1 base at V and 4 bases at J, with 2 bases between. Germline CDR1 reads SGHVS; CDR2 reads FQNEAQ. This chain's CDR3 is CASSLVYEQYF. The CDR3 bases are TGTGCCAGCAGCTTAGTATACGAGCAGTACTTC.

This clonotype occurred a few times. One end of the junction does not line up with germline, which may come from a read error. This chain connects TRBV2 to TRBJ2-6; TRBD1 agrees at 9 bases. The CDR3 runs to 13 residues. CDR1 and CDR2 from the germline V gene are SNHLY and FYNNEI. The CDR3 nucleotides are TGTGCCAGCTATTCCGGGACAGGGAGGACTGAAGCTTTC. Amino acid sequence: CASYSGTGRTEAF.

Notes on this clonotype: Germline and junction disagree at one end, which may indicate a read error. The V gene is TRBV24-1, the J gene TRBJ1-2; D gene unclear. The CDR3 is 12 amino acids. CDR1 and CDR2 from the germline V gene are KGHDR and SFDVKD. CDR3: CATSDSRTWFTF. Here the CDR3 DNA reads TGTGCCACTAGTGACTCGCGGACCTGGTTCACCTTC.